These 21 T cell receptor beta chains were all obtained from the same sample, sequenced in a study of beta chain features in type 1 diabetes. Expressed TCRB transcripts were sequenced after all isolated RNA was converted to cDNA. The data were produced by immunoSEQ multiplex PCR, yet TCRdb's version contains in-frame clones alone and is incomplete. The sample has about 15,000 clones, around three quarters seen once. Overall study results and limits: Patients with Type 1 diabetes showed moderately but significantly shorter TCRB CDR3s in all four CD4+ subsets.

Antigens for these TCRs are unknown. The specimen sequenced was Tregs from blood. These receptors all come from a man between 25 and 39 years old with type 1 diabetes.

The CDR3 protein is CASSPRPRLFTDTQYF. Here the CDR3 DNA reads TGTGCCAGCAGCCCCAGGCCGCGTTTATTCACAGATACGCAGTATTTT. The genes are TRBV9 and TRBJ2-3; the D is unclear. Trimming pared 4 bases from V and 2 bases from J, leaving 17 bases between. The CDR3 has 16 residues. Germline values: CDR1 SGDLS, CDR2 YYNGEE.

This chain joins TRBV4-1 and TRBJ1-2; D perhaps matches TRBD1 (6 bases). Germline-derived CDR1 and CDR2 are MGHRA and YSYEKL. This CDR3 region has 13 residues. Trimming took off 1 base at V and 7 bases at J, with 10 bases between the two ends. The CDR3 DNA sequence: TGCGCCAGCAGCCAAGCGGGGGGGCTTGGCTACACCTTC. The encoded protein is CASSQAGGLGYTF.

A few counts support this clone. The genes are TRBV5-1 and TRBJ2-6, with D possibly TRBD1 on 6 matching bases. With 4 bases removed from V and 0 bases from J, the gap between germline ends came to 11 bases. The CDR3 totals 16 residues. The germline V gene has CDR1 SGHRS and CDR2 YFSETQ. The CDR3 region has the DNA TGCGCCAGCAGCCAGACAGGCGTCTCTGGGGCCAACGTCCTGACTTTC. It is translated as CASSQTGVSGANVLTF.

The rearrangement joins TRBV6-6 to TRBJ2-2, with 9 bases aligning to TRBD1. The CDR3 is 14 amino acids. V dropped 10 bases and J dropped 0; count of bases not matched to a gene: 3. The germline V gene encodes CDR1 MNHNY and CDR2 SVGAGI (reference sequence). CDR3 bases: TGTGCCACTACAGGGGGCTCGAACACCGGGGAGCTGTTTTTT. Its protein is CATTGGSNTGELFF.

This chain joins TRBV10-3 and TRBJ2-7, with TRBD1 as a possible D gene (6 bases). This CDR3 has 13 residues. CDR1 is ENHRY and CDR2 is SYGVKD in the germline V gene. Trimming stripped 5 bases from V and 2 bases from J, with 10 bases between. CDR3 DNA: TGTGCCATCAGTTCAACAGGGACCTACGAGCAGTACTTC. Its protein is CAISSTGTYEQYF.

CDR3 in DNA: TGTGCCAGCAGCTTCGGGGGCCAAGAGACCCAGTACTTC. Amino acid sequence: CASSFGGQETQYF. The chain recombines TRBV7-9 with TRBJ2-5, with TRBD2 as a possible D gene (6 bases). V dropped 3 bases and J dropped 1 base, with 6 bases sitting between them. Per germline, CDR1 SEHNR and CDR2 FQNEAQ (reference sequence). This CDR3 contains 13 residues.

The rearrangement joins TRBV5-1 to TRBJ1-1; D ambiguous. The V end lost 0 bases, the J end lost 0 bases, and 6 bases lay between the germline ends. Germline CDR1 is SGHRS and CDR2 is YFSETQ. The length of the CDR3 is 14 residues. The CDR3 protein is CASSLGPVNTEAFF. The CDR3 bases are TGCGCCAGCAGCTTGGGTCCGGTGAACACTGAAGCTTTCTTT.

This clone has only a few counts. V is TRBV28 and J is TRBJ1-1; tentatively, D is TRBD1 (6 bases). Germline CDR1 reads MDHEN; CDR2 reads SYDVKM. The CDR3 spans 14 residues. V lost 5 bases to trimming and J lost 0 bases, with 10 bases between them. The CDR3 DNA sequence: TGTGCCAGCAGTCCCTGGACAGTGAACACTGAAGCTTTCTTT. It translates to CASSPWTVNTEAFF.

This clone was found once. DNA for the CDR3: TGTGCCAGCAGCTCTTTGTCAGGTGGCGGGGAGCTGTTTTTT. Its protein product is CASSSLSGGGELFF. The rearrangement joins TRBV9 to TRBJ2-2; D gene uncertain. Trimming took 4 bases from V and 7 from J, leaving 14 bases between them. The CDR3 is 14 residues long. Germline assignment: CDR1 SGDLS and CDR2 YYNGEE.

V gene TRBV5-1 combines with J gene TRBJ2-7, with a possible D match to TRBD1 (5 bases). CDR3 size: 15 residues. The germline V and J ends were trimmed by 0 bases and 3 bases, with 13 bases remaining between them. Looked up from germline, CDR1 is SGHRS and CDR2 is YFSETQ. CDR3 sequence (DNA): TGCGCCAGCAGCTTGGTCCAGGGCCCCCTCTACGAGCAGTACTTC. Translated: CASSLVQGPLYEQYF.

J is TRBJ1-3 and V is TRBV25-1; the D is unclear. Germline V gives CDR1 MGHDK, CDR2 SYGVNS. Deletions cut 8 bases from V and 0 bases from J, with 14 bases between. There are 15 residues in the CDR3. The DNA for the CDR3 is TGTGCCAGCTTCGGAGGCGGTTCCTCTGGAAACACCATATATTTT. As protein: CASFGGGSSGNTIYF.

This clone was detected a few times. The chain recombines TRBV10-2 with TRBJ1-1, with 7 bases identical to TRBD1. After removal of 7 bases from V and 0 bases from J, the junction contained 8 bases not matched to a gene. The germline CDR1 and CDR2 sequences are WSHSY and SAAADI. The CDR3 spans 15 residues. The CDR3 region has the DNA TGCGCCAGCACCAAACCCGGGACAGTGAACACTGAAGCTTTCTTT. This gives the protein CASTKPGTVNTEAFF.

The chain is built from TRBV6-6 and TRBJ2-1; D remains ambiguous. Per germline, CDR1 MNHNY and CDR2 SVGAGI (reference sequence). The CDR3 has 12 residues. Trimming shortened V by 5 bases and J by 7 bases, and 9 bases separated the two germline ends. This CDR3 reads CASSHPLNEQFF. The CDR3 DNA sequence: TGTGCCAGCAGTCACCCACTGAATGAGCAGTTCTTC.

The chain combines TRBV18 with TRBJ1-1, with no clear D. V lost 3 bases and J lost 0, with 8 bases in between. The CDR3 has 14 amino acids. Germline V lookup: CDR1 KGHSH, CDR2 LQKENI. In nucleotides, the CDR3 is TGTGCCAGCTCACCGGGCCAGATGAACACTGAAGCTTTCTTT. Protein product: CASSPGQMNTEAFF.

This chain joins TRBV5-1 and TRBJ2-5; 8 bases are shared with TRBD1. The trim removed 3 bases at V and 14 bases at J, leaving 6 bases unmatched. CDR1 SGHRS and CDR2 YFSETQ come from the germline V gene. The CDR3 spans 11 residues. The CDR3 spells CASSSGQGLYF. DNA of the CDR3: TGCGCCAGCAGCTCCGGACAGGGATTATACTTC.

The chain combines TRBV6-1 with TRBJ2-1; 12 bases are a match to TRBD2. In germline, CDR1 is MNHNS, CDR2 SASEGT. With V trimmed by 4 bases and J by 6 bases, 4 bases remained unmatched. The CDR3 has 15 residues. CDR3 loop: CASSGLAGVSNEQFF. DNA for the CDR3: TGTGCCAGCAGTGGACTAGCGGGAGTAAGCAATGAGCAGTTCTTC.

This clone was seen once. V gene TRBV5-1 combines with J gene TRBJ2-5, with D unresolved. The CDR3 totals 12 residues. V lost 4 bases to trimming and J lost 0 bases, with 4 bases between them. Germline assignment: CDR1 SGHRS and CDR2 YFSETQ. This CDR3 is CASSEYQETQYF. The CDR3, as DNA: TGCGCCAGCAGCGAGTACCAAGAGACCCAGTACTTC.

The rearrangement links TRBV18 to TRBJ2-7, with TRBD2 matching over 8 bases. This CDR3 is 14 amino acids long. The germline gives CDR1 KGHSH, CDR2 LQKENI. The V gene end was trimmed by 2 bases and the J gene end by 4 bases; junction bases not matched to a gene: 4. CDR3 DNA: TGTGCCAGCTCACCAGCGACTAGCGCTTACGAGCAGTACTTC. Encoded protein: CASSPATSAYEQYF.

The gene calls are TRBV9 and TRBJ2-1; D not certain. Trimming stripped 1 base from V and 3 bases from J, with 5 bases between. The CDR3 sequence is 13 residues long. Germline assignment: CDR1 SGDLS and CDR2 YYNGEE. The CDR3 protein is CASSVRLYNEQFF. The CDR3 nucleotides are TGTGCCAGCAGCGTACGACTCTACAATGAGCAGTTCTTC. Full variable domain (remainder filled in from reference TRBV9 and TRBJ2-1): DSGVTQTPKHLITATGQRVTLRCSPRSGDLSVYWYQQSLDQGLQFLIQYYNGEERAKGNILERFSAQQFPDLHSELNLSSLELGDSALYFCASSVRLYNEQFFGPGTRLTVL.

V gene TRBV5-4 combines with J gene TRBJ2-1, with 9 nucleotides matching TRBD1. In germline, CDR1 is SGHNT, CDR2 YYREEE (reference sequence). The trim removed 3 bases at V and 6 bases at J, leaving 4 bases unmatched. The CDR3 has 14 amino acids. CDR3 sequence: CASSSRTGVNEQFF. The CDR3 DNA reads as TGTGCCAGCAGCTCACGGACAGGGGTCAATGAGCAGTTCTTC.

There are a few counts of this clone. The chain couples TRBV19 to TRBJ2-2; 13 bases are shared with TRBD2. J gave up 4 bases and V 3 bases, and 5 bases lay outside the gene matches. The germline CDR1 and CDR2 sequences are LNHDA and SQIVND (reference sequence). The CDR3 sequence is 17 residues long. The chain's CDR3 is CASSINTSGRATGELFF. In nucleotides, the CDR3 is TGTGCCAGTAGTATTAACACTAGCGGGAGGGCCACCGGGGAGCTGTTTTTT.